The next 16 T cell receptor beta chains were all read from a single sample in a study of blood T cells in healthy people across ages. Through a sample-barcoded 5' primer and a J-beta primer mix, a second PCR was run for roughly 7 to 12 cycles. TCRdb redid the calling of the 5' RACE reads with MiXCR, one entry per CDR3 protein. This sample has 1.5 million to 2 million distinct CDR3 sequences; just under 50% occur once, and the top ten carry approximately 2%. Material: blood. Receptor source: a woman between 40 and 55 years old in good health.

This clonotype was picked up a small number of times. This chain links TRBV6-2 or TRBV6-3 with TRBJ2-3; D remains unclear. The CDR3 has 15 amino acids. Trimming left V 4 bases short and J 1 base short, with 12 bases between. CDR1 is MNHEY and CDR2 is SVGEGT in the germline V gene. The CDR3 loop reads CASSSLGSGTDTQYF. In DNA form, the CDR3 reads TGTGCCAGCAGTTCACTCGGGTCCGGCACAGATACGCAGTATTTT.

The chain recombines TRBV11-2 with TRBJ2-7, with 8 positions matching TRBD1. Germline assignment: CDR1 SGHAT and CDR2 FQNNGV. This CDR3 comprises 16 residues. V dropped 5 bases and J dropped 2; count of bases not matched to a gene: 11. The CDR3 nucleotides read TGTGCCAGCAGCACTAAGACCGGGACAGGAGCCTACGAGCAGTACTTC. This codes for CASSTKTGTGAYEQYF.

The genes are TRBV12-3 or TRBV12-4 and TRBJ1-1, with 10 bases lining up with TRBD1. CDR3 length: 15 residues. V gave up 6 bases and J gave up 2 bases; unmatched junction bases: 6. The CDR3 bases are TGTGCCAGCAGATGGACAGGGGGAGGCAACACTGAAGCTTTCTTT. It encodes CASRWTGGGNTEAFF.

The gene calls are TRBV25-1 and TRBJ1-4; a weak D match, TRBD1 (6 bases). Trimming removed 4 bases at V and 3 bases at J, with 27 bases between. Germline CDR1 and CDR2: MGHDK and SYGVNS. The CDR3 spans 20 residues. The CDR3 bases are TGTGCCAGCAGTGGGCCGGACAGAACCCCCGGGGGGGCGTCTAATGAAAAACTGTTTTTT. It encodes CASSGPDRTPGGASNEKLFF. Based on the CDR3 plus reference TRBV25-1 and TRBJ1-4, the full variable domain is EADIYQTPRYLVIGTGKKITLECSQTMGHDKMYWYQQDPGMELHLIHYSYGVNSTEKGDLSSESTVSRIRTEHFPLTLESARPSHTSQYLCASSGPDRTPGGASNEKLFFGSGTQLSVL.

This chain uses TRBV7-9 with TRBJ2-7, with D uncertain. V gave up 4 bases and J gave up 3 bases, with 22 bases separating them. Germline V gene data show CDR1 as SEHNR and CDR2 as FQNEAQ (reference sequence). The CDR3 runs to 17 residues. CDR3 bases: TGTGCCAGCAGCTCAACACAAGTGGAGACGATATTCTACGAGCAGTACTTC. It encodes CASSSTQVETIFYEQYF.

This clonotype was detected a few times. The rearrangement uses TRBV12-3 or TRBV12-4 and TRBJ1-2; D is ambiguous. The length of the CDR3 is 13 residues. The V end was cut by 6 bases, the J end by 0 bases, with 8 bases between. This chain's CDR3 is CASRRAANYGYTF. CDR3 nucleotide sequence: TGTGCCAGCAGGCGGGCCGCTAACTATGGCTACACCTTC.

CDR3 amino acids: CSASDLKQFF. DNA of the CDR3: TGCAGTGCTTCGGACCTAAAGCAGTTCTTC. V is TRBV20-1 and J is TRBJ2-1; D gene unclear. Germline CDR1 and CDR2: DFQATT and SNEGSKA (reference sequence). The length of the CDR3 is 10 residues. Trimming left V 5 bases short and J 11 bases short, with 10 bases between.

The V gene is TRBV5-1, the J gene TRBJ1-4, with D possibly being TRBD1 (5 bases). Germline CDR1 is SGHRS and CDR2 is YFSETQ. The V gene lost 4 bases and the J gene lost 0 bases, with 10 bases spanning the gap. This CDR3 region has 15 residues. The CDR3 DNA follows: TGCGCCAGCAGCGGATGGGACGCAACTAATGAAAAACTGTTTTTT. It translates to CASSGWDATNEKLFF.

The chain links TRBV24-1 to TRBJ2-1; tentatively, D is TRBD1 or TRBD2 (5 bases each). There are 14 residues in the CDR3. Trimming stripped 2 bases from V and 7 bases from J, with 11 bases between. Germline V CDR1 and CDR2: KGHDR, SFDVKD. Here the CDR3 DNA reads TGTGCCACCAGTGATTGGGGGAGTACGAATGAGCAGTTCTTC. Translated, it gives CATSDWGSTNEQFF.

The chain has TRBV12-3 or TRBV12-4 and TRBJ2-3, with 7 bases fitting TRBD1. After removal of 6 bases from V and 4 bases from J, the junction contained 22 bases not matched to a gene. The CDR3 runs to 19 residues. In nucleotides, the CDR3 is TGTGCCAGCAGCTACACATGGGGCGACGGGACAGAGCCCGCAGATACGCAGTATTTT. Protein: CASSYTWGDGTEPADTQYF.

The CDR3 DNA reads TGCAGTGCCCAATCTAGGACCCAGTACTTC. Its translation is CSAQSRTQYF. The chain links TRBV20-1 to TRBJ2-5; unclear D gene. CDR3 length: 10 residues. The germline V gene has CDR1 DFQATT and CDR2 SNEGSKA (reference sequence). The ends were cut back, 6 bases at V and 7 bases at J, with 9 bases in the middle.

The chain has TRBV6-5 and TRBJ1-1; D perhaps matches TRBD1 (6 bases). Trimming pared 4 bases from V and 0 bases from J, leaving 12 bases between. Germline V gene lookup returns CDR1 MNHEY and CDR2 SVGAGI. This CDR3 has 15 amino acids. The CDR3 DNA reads TGTGCCAGCAGTTCCGACAGGAGAATGAACACTGAAGCTTTCTTT. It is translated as CASSSDRRMNTEAFF.

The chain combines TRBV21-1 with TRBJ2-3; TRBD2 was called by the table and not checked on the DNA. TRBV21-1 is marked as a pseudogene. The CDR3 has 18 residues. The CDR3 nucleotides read TGTGCCACCGAAGGGGGTAGGACTAGCGGCCTAAGCACAGATACGCAGTATTTT. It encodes CATEGGRTSGLSTDTQYF.

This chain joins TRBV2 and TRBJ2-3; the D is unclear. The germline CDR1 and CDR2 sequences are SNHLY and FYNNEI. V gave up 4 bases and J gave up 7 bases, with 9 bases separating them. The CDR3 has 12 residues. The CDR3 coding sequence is TGTGCCAGCAGTGGAAATGGGAATACGCAGTATTTT. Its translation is CASSGNGNTQYF.

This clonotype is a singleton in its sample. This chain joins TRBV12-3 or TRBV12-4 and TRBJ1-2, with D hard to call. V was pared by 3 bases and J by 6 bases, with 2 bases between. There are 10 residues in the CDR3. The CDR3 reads CASSFDGYTF. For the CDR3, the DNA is TGTGCCAGCAGTTTCGATGGCTACACCTTC.

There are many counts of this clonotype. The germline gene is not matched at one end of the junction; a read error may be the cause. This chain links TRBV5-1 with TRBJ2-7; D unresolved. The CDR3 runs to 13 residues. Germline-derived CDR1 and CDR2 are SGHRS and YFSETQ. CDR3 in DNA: TGTGCCAGCAGCTTAGACCGATCCTACGAGCAGTACTTC. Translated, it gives CASSLDRSYEQYF. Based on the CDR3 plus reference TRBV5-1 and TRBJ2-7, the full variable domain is KAGVTQTPRYLIKTRGQQVTLSCSPISGHRSVSWYQQTPGQGLQFLFEYFSETQRNKGNFPGRFSGRQFSNSRSEMNVSTLELGDSALYLCASSLDRSYEQYFGPGTRLTVT.